These T cell receptor beta chains were read from a single sample in a study of T cell repertoires in cytomegalovirus infection. MiXCR, run by TCRdb on the reads, gives a single entry per CDR3 protein. Of approximately 180,000 distinct CDR3 sequences in the sample, approximately 19% are singletons; the top ten hold 2.5% to 3%. Sequencing was done on a sample of PBMCs. The receptors shown here come from a human donor in good health (CMV status not recorded). Some clones in this sample may be carry-over from other donors' samples. CDR3s include the opening cysteine and the closing phenylalanine or tryptophan. The D gene is left open where the match is weak. Rows may omit the clone size; those that give it use once, few, many or a size class.

abundance: -; d_gene: TRBD2; j_gene: TRBJ2-1; v_gene: TRBV20-1; CDR3nt: TGCAGTGCCGCCGGGACTAGCGGGAGGGCCGGGTACAATGAGCAGTTCTTC; CDR3aa: CSAAGTSGRAGYNEQFF
abundance: -; d_gene: -; j_gene: TRBJ1-2; v_gene: TRBV12-3/TRBV12-4; CDR3nt: TGTGCCAGCAGTTACGGGGGACGTGGGTATGGCTACACCTTC; CDR3aa: CASSYGGRGYGYTF
abundance: -; d_gene: -; j_gene: TRBJ2-1; v_gene: TRBV7-9; CDR3nt: TGTGCCAGCAGCTCCGGCCCGGGGGAGTTATCCTACAATGAGCAGTTCTTC; CDR3aa: CASSSGPGELSYNEQFF
abundance: -; d_gene: -; j_gene: TRBJ1-4; v_gene: TRBV15; CDR3nt: TGTGCCACCAGCAGAGACGGGGCAACTAATGAAAAACTGTTTTTT; CDR3aa: CATSRDGATNEKLFF
abundance: -; d_gene: -; j_gene: TRBJ1-3; v_gene: TRBV19; CDR3nt: TGTGCCAGTAGTATCGCCAGGAGCTCTGGAAACACCATATATTTT; CDR3aa: CASSIARSSGNTIYF
abundance: few; d_gene: -; j_gene: TRBJ1-2; v_gene: TRBV2; CDR3nt: TGTGCCAGCAGTGAATTGGTACAGGCGTATGGCTACACCTTC; CDR3aa: CASSELVQAYGYTF
abundance: few; d_gene: TRBD1; j_gene: TRBJ1-1; v_gene: TRBV5-4; CDR3nt: TGTGCCAGCAGCCCGGGTAGACAGGGGGAGAACACTGAAGCTTTCTTT; CDR3aa: CASSPGRQGENTEAFF
abundance: -; d_gene: -; j_gene: TRBJ2-1; v_gene: TRBV28; CDR3nt: TGTGCCAGCAGTTCCCGCCGGACAGAACAGCAGTTCTTC; CDR3aa: CASSSRRTEQQFF
abundance: few; d_gene: -; j_gene: TRBJ1-1; v_gene: TRBV9; CDR3nt: TGTGCCAGCAGCTCAGATGGCACGAACACTGAAGCTTTCTTT; CDR3aa: CASSSDGTNTEAFF
abundance: -; d_gene: -; j_gene: TRBJ1-2; v_gene: TRBV2; CDR3nt: TGTGCCACCTACGGAGGGACCCCAACTCTCTATGGCTACACCTTC; CDR3aa: CATYGGTPTLYGYTF
abundance: -; d_gene: -; j_gene: TRBJ1-3; v_gene: TRBV10-3; CDR3nt: TGTGCCATCAGTGATCCCAGCCCGAAGGATGGAAACACCATATATTTT; CDR3aa: CAISDPSPKDGNTIYF
abundance: many; d_gene: -; j_gene: TRBJ1-6; v_gene: TRBV7-3; CDR3nt: TGTGCCAGCAGCCAAGGAAATTCACCCCTCCACTTT; CDR3aa: CASSQGNSPLHF
abundance: -; d_gene: -; j_gene: TRBJ1-6; v_gene: TRBV19; CDR3nt: TGTGCCAGTAGTATACCTCAGATATCACCCCTCCACTTT; CDR3aa: CASSIPQISPLHF
abundance: -; d_gene: -; j_gene: TRBJ2-2; v_gene: TRBV5-1; CDR3nt: TGCGCCAGCAGGCGGGCCAGAGAGACGAACACCGGGGAGCTGTTTTTT; CDR3aa: CASRRARETNTGELFF
abundance: many; d_gene: TRBD2; j_gene: TRBJ2-1; v_gene: TRBV7-6; CDR3nt: TGTGCCAGCAGTCCGAAAGCGGGAGGGCCCAATGAGCAGTTCTTC; CDR3aa: CASSPKAGGPNEQFF
abundance: -; d_gene: TRBD2; j_gene: TRBJ2-2; v_gene: TRBV2; CDR3nt: TGTGCCAGCACCGGCGGGAGAAGGGGCGGGGAGCTGTTTTTT; CDR3aa: CASTGGRRGGELFF
abundance: many; d_gene: -; j_gene: TRBJ1-2; v_gene: TRBV7-2; CDR3nt: TGTGCCAGCAGCTTATTGATGAACTATGGCTACACCTTC; CDR3aa: CASSLLMNYGYTF
abundance: many; d_gene: -; j_gene: TRBJ2-3; v_gene: TRBV12-3/TRBV12-4; CDR3nt: TGTGCCAGCAGTTTAGAATCTTGGTTGTTGGACCCATCTACCTCGGGCACAGATACGCAGTATTTT; CDR3aa: CASSLESWLLDPSTSGTDTQYF
abundance: -; d_gene: TRBD1; j_gene: TRBJ1-2; v_gene: TRBV12-3/TRBV12-4; CDR3nt: TGTGCCAGCAGCCCGGGACAGGGTGGCTATGGCTACACCTTC; CDR3aa: CASSPGQGGYGYTF
abundance: many; d_gene: -; j_gene: TRBJ1-6; v_gene: TRBV5-4; CDR3nt: TGTGCCAGCAGCTTGGCCGGCGCAGGGTTTAATTCACCCCTCCACTTT; CDR3aa: CASSLAGAGFNSPLHF
abundance: -; d_gene: -; j_gene: TRBJ1-1; v_gene: TRBV7-2; CDR3nt: TGTGCCAGCAGCTTATACGAGATTATGAACACTGAAGCTTTCTTT; CDR3aa: CASSLYEIMNTEAFF
abundance: -; d_gene: -; j_gene: TRBJ2-1; v_gene: TRBV20-1; CDR3nt: TGCAGTGCTCTTCAGGGCTCCTACAATGAGCAGTTCTTC; CDR3aa: CSALQGSYNEQFF
abundance: -; d_gene: -; j_gene: TRBJ2-5; v_gene: TRBV12-5; CDR3nt: TGTGCTAGTGGTCGGGGCCTAACGGGGGCGGTGGAGACCCAGTACTTC; CDR3aa: CASGRGLTGAVETQYF
abundance: -; d_gene: -; j_gene: TRBJ1-2; v_gene: TRBV9; CDR3nt: TGTGCCAGCAACCGGGACAACGGATTCTATGGCTACTCCTTC; CDR3aa: CASNRDNGFYGYSF
abundance: -; d_gene: -; j_gene: TRBJ2-7; v_gene: TRBV5-6; CDR3nt: TGTGCCAGCAGCTTGGATGTGACATTGGTCTACGAGCAGTACTTC; CDR3aa: CASSLDVTLVYEQYF
abundance: many; d_gene: -; j_gene: TRBJ2-2; v_gene: TRBV7-2; CDR3nt: TGTGCCAGCAGCTTAGCGCTTACCAACACCGGGGAGCTGTTTTTT; CDR3aa: CASSLALTNTGELFF
abundance: few; d_gene: -; j_gene: TRBJ2-7; v_gene: TRBV14; CDR3nt: TGTGCCAGCAGCCCCTCCTTGGCCGCGGGCGAGCAGTACTTC; CDR3aa: CASSPSLAAGEQYF
abundance: -; d_gene: TRBD2; j_gene: TRBJ2-7; v_gene: TRBV6-8; CDR3nt: TGTGCCAGCCAGAGGACTAGCGACTACGAGCAGTACTTC; CDR3aa: CASQRTSDYEQYF